The rows below give T cell receptor beta chains drawn from one sample of a study of blood T cell repertoires in COVID-19. Assay: immunoSEQ multiplex PCR; the TCRdb copy retains only in-frame clones and omits some. This table holds some 200,000 clones, about 78% found once. Source material: peripheral blood. These receptor sequences come from a woman in her 70s with acute or convalescent COVID-19. The CDR3 runs from the conserved cysteine through the conserved F or W. Each record gives: V gene, J gene, D gene, clone size, CDR3 DNA, CDR3 protein. The D gene is left open where the match is weak. Size tells how often a clone was seen (once, few, many) or the class of an expanded clone, and some rows leave it out.

TRBV19,TRBJ1-5,NA,NA,TGTGCCAGTAGTATATCCAGGGCCGCTAGCAATCAGCCCCAGCATTTT,CASSISRAASNQPQHF
TRBV2,TRBJ1-4,TRBD1,NA,TGTGCCAGCAGCCCAAGGACAGGGGAACGGGAAAAACTGTTTTTT,CASSPRTGEREKLFF
TRBV6-2/TRBV6-3,TRBJ2-2,TRBD2,NA,TGTGCCAGCAGTTACAAGACTAGCGGGAGTTCTCGGGCCGGGGAGCTGTTTTTT,CASSYKTSGSSRAGELFF
TRBV27,TRBJ2-5,TRBD1,NA,TGTGCCAGCAGTTTAGGGTCAGGGGGCCGCCAAGAGACCCAGTACTTC,CASSLGSGGRQETQYF
TRBV28,TRBJ2-5,NA,once,TGTGCCAGCAGGGGACCAGGGGGGCAAGAGACCCAGTACTTC,CASRGPGGQETQYF
TRBV15,TRBJ2-3,TRBD2,NA,TGTGCCACCAGCAGGGGAGGGCGGGAGACAGATACGCAGTATTTT,CATSRGGRETDTQYF
TRBV5-1,TRBJ2-3,NA,once,TGCGCCAGCAGCTTGTCACTAGTATCAGATACGCAGTATTTT,CASSLSLVSDTQYF
TRBV28,TRBJ1-2,NA,NA,TGTGCCAGCAGTTTGTCCCCCCCATTCAGGGAGGGTGGCTACACCTTC,CASSLSPPFREGGYTF
TRBV27,TRBJ2-7,NA,NA,TGTGCCAGCAGTTTATGGCACTCCTACGAGCAGTACTTC,CASSLWHSYEQYF
TRBV29-1,TRBJ2-3,NA,NA,TGCAGCGCCGGAGAGCCTAATACGCAGTATTTT,CSAGEPNTQYF
TRBV28,TRBJ1-1,NA,NA,TGTGCCAGCAGTTTACTCGACATGAACACTGAAGCTTTCTTT,CASSLLDMNTEAFF
TRBV6-5,TRBJ2-3,TRBD2,few,TGTGCCAGCAGTTACTCGAGCGGGAGGGAGGGAGATACGCAGTATTTT,CASSYSSGREGDTQYF
TRBV7-9,TRBJ2-1,NA,NA,TGTGCCAGCAGCTTAGCGTTTCCTAGCGTGAATGAGCAGTTCTTC,CASSLAFPSVNEQFF
TRBV18,TRBJ2-1,TRBD2,NA,TGTGCCAGCTCACCACCAACTAGCGGGAGTTTAGTAAGAAGGAATGAGCAGTTCTTC,CASSPPTSGSLVRRNEQFF
TRBV30,TRBJ2-7,NA,NA,TGTGCCTGGAATGGCGTGTGGGACTTCTCCTACGAGCAGTACTTC,CAWNGVWDFSYEQYF
TRBV6-5,TRBJ1-2,NA,NA,TGTGCCAGCTCCCCGGGGGGAGGCGGCTACACCTTC,CASSPGGGGYTF
TRBV9,TRBJ2-7,NA,NA,TGTGCCAGCAGCGTATCCGGGACTCCCTACGAGCAGTACTTC,CASSVSGTPYEQYF
TRBV3-1/TRBV3-2,TRBJ1-1,NA,NA,TGTGCCAGCAGCCAAGTTGGAGGGAACACTGAAGCTTTCTTT,CASSQVGGNTEAFF
TRBV5-4,TRBJ1-6,NA,NA,TGTGCCAGCAGCTTGGCAGCCCTCCGGGATTCACCCCTCCACTTT,CASSLAALRDSPLHF
TRBV27,TRBJ2-7,TRBD1,NA,TGTGCCAGCGGGACAGGTTACGAGCAATACTTC,CASGTGYEQYF
TRBV29-1,TRBJ1-1,NA,NA,TGCAGCGTTACACTCAGGGCTGGCTACACTGAAGCTTTCTTT,CSVTLRAGYTEAFF
TRBV18,TRBJ2-7,TRBD2,NA,TGTGCCAGCTCACCCGGACTAGCTGCTAGCTCCTACGAGCAGTACTTC,CASSPGLAASSYEQYF
TRBV7-2,TRBJ2-1,TRBD2,NA,TGTGCCAGCAGGCCCCTTGCTGGCGGGAGGGCCTCTTACAATGAGCAGTTCTTC,CASRPLAGGRASYNEQFF
TRBV27,TRBJ2-7,TRBD1,few,TGTGCCAGCAGTAGAGGGACAGGGGGCTCCTACGAGCAGTACTTC,CASSRGTGGSYEQYF
TRBV18,TRBJ2-7,NA,NA,TGTGCCAGCTCACCACCCAGCTCCTACGAGCAGTACTTC,CASSPPSSYEQYF
TRBV5-6,TRBJ1-4,TRBD1,NA,TGTGCCAGCAGGGGGACAGGGCCCGATGAAAAACTGTTTTTT,CASRGTGPDEKLFF
TRBV9,TRBJ2-2,TRBD2,NA,TGTGCCAGCAGCGTAGGACTAGCGGGAGTGTACACCGGGGAGCTGTTTTTT,CASSVGLAGVYTGELFF
TRBV5-1,TRBJ1-4,NA,NA,TGCGCCAGCAGCTTGTCTTACTCAGCGGGAGAAAAACTGTTTTTT,CASSLSYSAGEKLFF
TRBV3-1/TRBV3-2,TRBJ2-2,NA,few,TGTGCCAGCAGCCAAGCCTCCGGGGAGCTGTTTTTT,CASSQASGELFF
TRBV5-1,TRBJ1-5,NA,NA,TGCGCCAGCAGACCCGCGGGGGGCGATCAGCCCCAGCATTTT,CASRPAGGDQPQHF